One sample yielded the 16 T cell receptor beta chains listed below, sequenced in a study of T cells in localized non-small cell lung cancer. The protocol was immunoSEQ multiplex PCR, while the TCRdb copy is restricted to in-frame clones and leaves out a portion. The profile covers some 22,000 clones, with about nine tenths appearing a single time and roughly 20% taken by the ten largest. The input for sequencing was PBMCs, taken before any cancer treatment. The receptors originated from a man aged 40 to 70 with stage II squamous cell lung carcinoma.

The rearrangement uses TRBV7-9 and TRBJ2-1, with 11 bases fitting TRBD2. The CDR3 runs to 16 residues. Unmatched junction bases numbered 7, after V lost 1 base and J lost 8 bases. Looked up from germline, CDR1 is SEHNR and CDR2 is FQNEAQ (reference sequence). In DNA, the CDR3 is TGTGCCAGCAGCTTAGTGTCTAGCGGGGGGTATGATGAGCAGTTCTTC. Its protein product is CASSLVSSGGYDEQFF. Supplemented by reference TRBV7-9 and TRBJ2-1, the full variable domain reads DTGVSQNPRHKITKRGQNVTFRCDPISEHNRLYWYRQTLGQGPEFLTYFQNEAQLEKSRLLSDRFSAERPKGSFSTLEIQRTEQGDSAMYLCASSLVSSGGYDEQFFGPGTRLTVL.

V is TRBV6-5 and J is TRBJ2-7; TRBD1 aligns across 9 bases. The CDR3 contains 14 residues. Germline V gives CDR1 MNHEY, CDR2 SVGAGI. The V gene end was trimmed by 6 bases and the J gene end by 2 bases; junction bases not matched to a gene: 5. The CDR3 nucleotides are TGTGCCAGCAGAAGGGACAGGGCAACCTACGAGCAGTACTTC. It specifies CASRRDRATYEQYF.

This chain uses TRBV19 with TRBJ2-2, with D possibly TRBD2 on 6 matching bases. Trimming took off 0 bases at V and 1 base at J, with 12 bases between the two ends. Germline CDR1 LNHDA, CDR2 SQIVND (reference sequence). CDR3 size: 17 residues. The CDR3 protein is CASSIDAGTGNTGELFF. The CDR3 nucleotides read TGTGCCAGTAGTATAGATGCGGGGACCGGGAACACCGGGGAGCTGTTTTTT.

The rearrangement links TRBV10-1 to TRBJ2-7, with D unresolved. The CDR3 spans 13 residues. Trimming left V 7 bases short and J 2 bases short, with 12 bases between. From germline, CDR1 is WNHNN and CDR2 SYGVQD (reference sequence). CDR3 loop: CASTGNSTYEQYF. The CDR3 DNA follows: TGCGCCAGCACTGGGAATTCCACCTACGAGCAGTACTTC.

This chain connects TRBV2 to TRBJ1-2; 10 bases agree with TRBD1. Trimming took 5 bases from V and 8 from J; bases not matched to a gene: 5. The CDR3 has 13 amino acids. Germline loops: CDR1 SNHLY, CDR2 FYNNEI. This chain's CDR3 is CASSLGTGVGYTF. The CDR3 coding sequence is TGTGCCAGCAGTCTTGGGACAGGGGTCGGCTACACCTTC.

This chain connects TRBV6-6 to TRBJ2-7; no firm D call. Germline V gene sequence: CDR1 MNHNY, CDR2 SVGAGI (reference sequence). The CDR3 is made up of 14 amino acids. V dropped 0 bases and J dropped 4 bases, with 10 bases sitting between them. DNA for the CDR3: TGTGCCAGCAGTTACTCGCCCGGTGGATACGAGCAGTACTTC. It yields the protein CASSYSPGGYEQYF.

This clone was seen just once. V and J are TRBV6-1 and TRBJ2-7; D ambiguous. V was pared by 1 base and J by 2 bases, with 18 bases between. The CDR3 extends over 17 amino acids. CDR1 and CDR2 (germline): MNHNS, SASEGT. For the CDR3, the DNA is TGTGCCAGCAGTGAAGGGCCTCACCCCTCCACTCCCTACGAGCAGTACTTC. It yields the protein CASSEGPHPSTPYEQYF.

The chain combines TRBV7-3 with TRBJ1-1; D gene unclear. CDR3 length: 14 residues. The germline V gene encodes CDR1 SGHTA and CDR2 FQGTGA. Trimming took off 5 bases at V and 2 bases at J, with 12 bases between the two ends. The CDR3 DNA reads as TGTGCCAGCAGCCCCGGACCGGAAAACACTGAAGCTTTCTTT. Its protein product is CASSPGPENTEAFF.

The chain employs TRBV5-1 and TRBJ2-2, with D perhaps matching TRBD1 (6 bases). The CDR3 spans 15 residues. In germline, CDR1 is SGHRS, CDR2 YFSETQ. Trimming pared 8 bases from V and 2 bases from J, leaving 16 bases between. CDR3 region: CASRSGTTNTGELFF. CDR3 sequence (DNA): TGCGCCAGTCGATCCGGGACAACAAACACCGGGGAGCTGTTTTTT.

The rearrangement joins TRBV5-5 to TRBJ1-1; D remains ambiguous. V was trimmed by 2 bases and J by 4 bases, leaving 12 bases between them. This CDR3 has 14 amino acids. Germline-derived CDR1 and CDR2 are SGHKS and YYEKEE (reference sequence). This CDR3 is CASSLDGFSTEAFF. The CDR3 DNA is TGTGCCAGCAGCTTAGACGGTTTTAGCACTGAAGCTTTCTTT.

The chain couples TRBV2 to TRBJ1-6, with D uncertain. In germline, CDR1 is SNHLY, CDR2 FYNNEI. This CDR3 is 12 amino acids long. The V and J ends lost 5 bases and 7 bases respectively, with 6 bases between them. DNA of the CDR3: TGTGCCAGCAGTTTACACAATTCACCCCTCCACTTT. Translated: CASSLHNSPLHF.

The rearrangement joins TRBV5-1 to TRBJ2-2, with 7 positions matching TRBD1. This CDR3 has 16 amino acids. V gave up 6 bases and J gave up 0 bases; unmatched junction bases: 8. Germline values: CDR1 SGHRS, CDR2 YFSETQ. The CDR3 DNA is TGCGCCAGCAATCCTACCGGGACAGCGAACACCGGGGAGCTGTTTTTT. Translation: CASNPTGTANTGELFF.

The gene calls are TRBV5-6 and TRBJ1-2, with D tentatively TRBD1 (5 bases). The V and J ends lost 7 bases and 2 bases respectively, with 12 bases between them. The CDR3 spans 13 residues. Germline lookup yields CDR1 SGHDT and CDR2 YYEEEE. The CDR3 nucleotides are TGTGCCAGCGGTCCCAGACAGAACTATGGCTACACCTTC. Translated: CASGPRQNYGYTF.

The rearrangement uses TRBV18 and TRBJ1-2, with 8 bases fitting TRBD1. J lost 6 bases, V lost 3 bases, and 9 bases had no gene match. Germline CDR1 is KGHSH and CDR2 is LQKENI. The CDR3 covers 15 residues. The CDR3 loop is CASSPDRGGRDGYTF. The CDR3 nucleotides read TGTGCCAGCTCACCCGACAGGGGAGGAAGGGATGGCTACACCTTC.

The rearrangement links TRBV29-1 to TRBJ2-1; D is ambiguous. V shed 5 bases and J shed 2 bases, with 13 bases lying between them. The CDR3 sequence is 14 residues long. The germline gives CDR1 SQVTM, CDR2 ANQGSEA. CDR3 amino acids: CSVNDVLTYNEQFF. CDR3 nucleotide sequence: TGCAGCGTTAACGACGTCCTAACCTACAATGAGCAGTTCTTC.

DNA of the CDR3: TGTGCCAGCAGCTTAAGGGCAGCGGGTACCGCCTCTGAAGCTTTCTTT. Protein sequence: CASSLRAAGTASEAFF. This chain uses TRBV7-8 with TRBJ1-1; the D is unclear. Per the germline V gene, CDR1 is SGHVS and CDR2 is FQNEAQ. The V end lost 2 bases, the J end lost 6 bases, and 19 bases lay between the germline ends. This CDR3 has 16 amino acids. The entire variable domain, with the rest obtained from reference TRBV7-8 and TRBJ1-1, is as follows: GAGVSQSPRYKVAKRGQDVALRCDPISGHVSLFWYQQALGQGPEFLTYFQNEAQLDKSGLPSDRFFAERPEGSVSTLKIQRTQQEDSAVYLCASSLRAAGTASEAFFGQGTRLTVV.